This T cell receptor beta chain was profiled in a study of chemoradiotherapy in HPV16-positive cancers. Trimming removed 4 bases from V and 1 base from J, with 8 bases in between. Germline CDR1 is SGHDT and CDR2 is YYEEEE. CDR3 length: 13 amino acids. The data were produced by immunoSEQ multiplex PCR, yet TCRdb's version contains in-frame clones alone and is incomplete. Of 9,500 to 15,000 clones in the sample, around 73% were seen once. The chain uses TRBV5-6 and TRBJ2-5; D remains unclear. Specimen collection occurred from a patient who underwent chemoradiotherapy. The TCR was taken from a human donor with HPV-associated anogenital cancer. The CDR3 loop reads CASSPTGQETQYF. In DNA form, the CDR3 reads TGTGCCAGCAGCCCGACCGGCCAAGAGACCCAGTACTTC.